The T cell receptor beta chain under discussion was sequenced for a study of response to subunit inactivated influenza vaccine. Using its own MiXCR run on the RT-PCR reads, TCRdb lists one record per CDR3 protein. This table has more than 400,000 distinct CDR3 sequences, about a tenth appearing once. Germline V gives CDR1 SGHVS, CDR2 FQNEAQ. V was pared by 5 bases and J by 3 bases, with 9 bases of the junction left unmatched. The CDR3 is 15 residues long. The V gene is TRBV7-8, the J gene TRBJ2-7; TRBD1 agrees at 8 bases. The source material was PBMCs from blood, sampled 45 days after vaccination. The TCR comes from a man aged 50-59 years who received an inactivated influenza vaccine. The CDR3 DNA follows: TGTGCCAGCAGCCACCGGGGGACAGGTGACTACGAGCAGTACTTC. This gives the protein CASSHRGTGDYEQYF.